This TCR beta chain was documented in a study of blood T cell repertoires in COVID-19 (dated by TCRdb to the early 2020s). Background for the entire study: Samples from collaborators originated in the United States, Italy and Spain and spanned both the acute and convalescent phases of COVID-19. The prospective study material was composed of cDNA or gDNA derived from T cells, B-cell-depleted T cells, or PBMCs. The dataset comprised deeply sampled blood TCRbeta repertoires from subjects exposed to, actively infected with, or recovered from COVID-19. The repertoires were released in a freely available public database intended as a resource for research on the immune response to SARS-CoV-2. The samples were drawn from the first 160 participants of the ongoing ImmuneRACE study and from 950 to 1,500 subjects provided by 6 global collaborators. Sample metadata almost always included a de-identified subject ID, COVID-19 status, age in years and sex. Where available, HLA class I and class II types were taken from metadata supplied by the sample provider and were not determined by assay-based typing. General findings and caveats noted by the study authors: The quantity of clinical and demographic metadata differed by source and by participant and was supplied without curation.

V lost 4 bases and J lost 12 bases, and the count of bases not matched to a germline gene is 12. According to the germline V gene (reference sequence), CDR1 reads LNHNV and CDR2 reads YYDKDF. The CDR3 numbers 13 residues from cysteine through phenylalanine. The CDR3 DNA has 39 bases and is translated from base 1. TCRbeta CDR3 regions were amplified from genomic DNA by means of the immunoSEQ Assay, a bias-controlled multiplex PCR. In the authors' own workflow: Nucleated cell counts per sample were estimated from amplification of reference gene primers within the assay. To quantify the absolute abundance of each unique TCRbeta CDR3 rearrangement, sequence reads were collapsed and filtered. For each sample, productive Simpson clonality was calculated by taking the square root of Simpson's diversity index across productive rearrangements. Here the immuneACCESS table is served through TCRdb, limited to in-frame sequences with V and J called. Missing clones are a known gap in these copies; in checked studies unresolved V genes cover under half, and the rest lacks a known reason. That table gives V, J and clone size, and the DNA gave D and trimming. The sample data list approximately 390,000 clones, and over 75% of these were observed just once. The ten largest clones capture roughly 2.1% of the sample.

At one collaborating source in Seattle, patients were enrolled during active infection and were followed longitudinally through the course of disease. Each collaborating institution followed its own protocols to collect whole blood in K2EDTA tubes. For TCRbeta analysis, collaborators shipped samples as frozen whole blood, isolated PBMCs, or DNA extracted from either of those sample types. A remark on this clone: Its antigen remains undetermined. Base qualities are not recorded, but no much larger clone differs from it by a single base.

The sample comprised peripheral blood. Recombination linked TRBV15 to TRBJ2-7, and 7 bases in between align with TRBD2. The clonotype was recovered from a woman aged 60 to 75 with COVID-19, enrolled during active disease. The nucleotides read TGTGCCACCAGCACGCTGGGGGGGGAGGGTTTGTACTTC. It specifies CATSTLGGEGLYF.